This T cell receptor beta chain was recovered during a study of vaccination and CD4 T cells after COVID-19. This sample's treatment: roughly 11-day PBMC culture with coronavirus spike peptide pools or control peptides (ViraFEST assay). An Oncomine TCR Beta short-read assay was used to sequence the DNA from cultured CD4+ T cells. MiXCR, run by TCRdb on the PCR reads, gives a single entry per CDR3 protein. The sample lists 9,000 to 13,000 distinct CDR3 sequences, about 41% occurring once. Comment on this clonotype: Its antigen is still unknown.

Germline V gene lookup returns CDR1 LNHDA and CDR2 SQIVND (reference sequence). CDR3 size: 14 residues. Trimming took 6 bases from V and 6 from J; bases not matched to a gene: 8. This clonotype was sampled from a human donor who had recovered from COVID-19. The sample consisted of CD4+ T cells from blood, cultured in vitro, taken after SARS-CoV-2 vaccination. The chain carries TRBV19 and TRBJ1-5, with 7 bases aligning to TRBD1. Here the CDR3 DNA reads TGTGCCAGTAGGAGACAGACAGGGACTCAGCCCCAGCATTTT. This sequence encodes CASRRQTGTQPQHF.